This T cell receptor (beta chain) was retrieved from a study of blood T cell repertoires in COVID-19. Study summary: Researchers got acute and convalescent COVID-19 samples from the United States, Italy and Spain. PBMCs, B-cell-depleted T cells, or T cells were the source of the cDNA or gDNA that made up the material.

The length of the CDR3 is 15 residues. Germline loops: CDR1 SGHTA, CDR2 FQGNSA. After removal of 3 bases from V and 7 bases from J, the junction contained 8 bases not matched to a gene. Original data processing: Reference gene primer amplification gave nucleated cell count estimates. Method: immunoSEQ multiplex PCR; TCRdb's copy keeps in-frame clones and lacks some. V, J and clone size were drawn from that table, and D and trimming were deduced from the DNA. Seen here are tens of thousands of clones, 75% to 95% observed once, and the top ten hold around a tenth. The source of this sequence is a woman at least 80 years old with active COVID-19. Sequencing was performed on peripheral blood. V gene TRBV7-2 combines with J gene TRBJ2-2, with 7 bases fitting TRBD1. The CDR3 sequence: CASSLKTGVSGELFF. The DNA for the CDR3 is TGTGCCAGCAGCTTGAAAACAGGGGTGAGCGGGGAGCTGTTTTTT.